The 20 T cell receptor beta chains reported below all come from one sample, sequenced in a study of spatial heterogeneity in lung cancer. Noted time point: sample taken at primary tumor resection. From the 5' RACE reads, TCRdb called clonotypes with MiXCR, one entry per CDR3 protein. Of roughly 1,500 distinct CDR3 sequences detected, roughly 6.4% appear once; the ten largest clones hold about three fifths. These receptors are not linked to any known antigen. The study's findings and limits: Expanded alpha and beta TCR counts within tumors tracked tumor mutation counts.

Sample: lung tumor tissue, taken at surgery. These receptor sequences come from a female donor with early-stage non-small cell lung cancer.

Judged by abundance, this clonotype is medium-sized. The library was built for alpha chains, so this beta chain is an off-target read and its size means little. This chain connects TRBV29-1 to TRBJ1-5, with 10 bases aligning to TRBD1. The V gene end was trimmed by 4 bases and the J gene end by 5 bases; junction bases not matched to a gene: 5. The CDR3 has 14 residues. Germline V gives CDR1 SQVTM, CDR2 ANQGSEA. The CDR3 DNA is TGCAGCGTTGCCACCGGGACAGGGGATCAGCCCCAGCATTTT. It yields the protein CSVATGTGDQPQHF.

This clonotype is termed medium-sized. Because the library targeted alpha chains, this beta chain is an off-target read whose size means little. The genes are TRBV5-1 and TRBJ2-3, with D tentatively TRBD2 (7 bases). V was trimmed by 4 bases and J by 4 bases, leaving 22 bases between them. The CDR3 is made up of 17 amino acids. Germline CDR1 is SGHRS and CDR2 is YFSETQ. CDR3 sequence reads: CASSPVLGGGPADTQYF. The CDR3 DNA sequence: TGCGCCAGCAGCCCCGTTTTGGGGGGGGGCCCGGCAGATACGCAGTATTTT.

By frequency in the sample, this clonotype is medium-sized. Little can be read into the size of this beta chain, an off-target read in a library designed for alpha chains. V and J are TRBV12-3 or TRBV12-4 and TRBJ2-1; D not resolved. The CDR3 consists of 11 residues. Trimming cost V 1 base and J 5 bases, with 0 bases left between them. CDR3 loop: CASSLDNEQFF. The CDR3 bases are TGTGCCAGCAGTTTAGACAATGAGCAGTTCTTC.

With respect to this clonotype: For a library built for alpha chains, this beta chain is a stray read; little rests on its size. The chain couples TRBV6-1 to TRBJ1-3; D is undetermined. Trimming took 9 bases from V and 4 from J, leaving 10 bases between them. The CDR3 has 12 amino acids. Germline V gene sequence: CDR1 MNHNS, CDR2 SASEGT. The CDR3 sequence: CASSGKGNTIYF. In DNA form, the CDR3 reads TGTGCCAGTTCAGGAAAAGGAAACACCATATATTTT.

This clonotype is termed medium-sized. For a library built for alpha chains, this beta chain is a stray read; little rests on its size. This chain links TRBV18 with TRBJ1-3; TRBD1 is a possible D gene (5 bases). Germline CDR1 KGHSH, CDR2 LQKENI. Between the trimmed V and J ends, which lost 0 bases and 0 bases, there was a span of 9 bases. This CDR3 has 16 residues. CDR3 DNA sequence: TGTGCCAGCTCACCACCGGGCAGGGACTCTGGAAACACCATATATTTT. Translating gives CASSPPGRDSGNTIYF.

This clonotype is medium-sized. The library was designed around alpha chains, so this beta chain is a stray read whose abundance carries little weight. This rearrangement joins TRBV13 to TRBJ2-3, with a weak D call TRBD2 (5 bases). With 7 bases removed from V and 6 bases from J, the gap between germline ends came to 17 bases. The CDR3 is 14 residues long. The germline CDR1 and CDR2 sequences are PRHDT and FYEKMQ (reference sequence). The CDR3 DNA reads as TGTGCCAGCAAAGATCGAGGGAGTACTGATACGCAGTATTTT. It is translated as CASKDRGSTDTQYF.

The sample holds a few counts of this clonotype. Because this beta chain is a stray read in a library intended to capture alpha chains, its abundance should not be given much weight. V is TRBV12-3 or TRBV12-4 and J is TRBJ2-4; perhaps TRBD2 as D (6 bases). V was cut by 9 bases and J by 3 bases, with 12 bases left in between. The CDR3 has 13 amino acids. Here the CDR3 DNA reads TGTGCCAGTTCCGGGCGGGGCAAAAACATTCAGTACTTC. Encoded protein: CASSGRGKNIQYF.

This clonotype is medium-sized. Found in a library prepared for alpha chains, this beta chain is an off-target read, and its abundance has little meaning. The genes are TRBV12-3 or TRBV12-4 and TRBJ2-6; tentatively, D is TRBD1 (6 bases). This CDR3 comprises 17 residues. With 8 bases removed from V and 0 bases from J, the gap between germline ends came to 17 bases. The CDR3 spells CASAIRGLSSGANVLTF. In nucleotides, the CDR3 is TGTGCCAGCGCCATCAGGGGCCTTAGCTCTGGGGCCAACGTCCTGACTTTC.

This clonotype is judged medium-sized. This beta chain represents an off-target read in a library built for alpha chains; its size is of limited meaning. The CDR3 DNA follows: TGTGCCAGCAGGCCTCCCGGGACAGGGAACGGGGAGCTGTTTTTT. This encodes CASRPPGTGNGELFF. The chain employs TRBV7-9 and TRBJ2-2; 9 bases agree with TRBD1. The V gene end was trimmed by 6 bases and the J gene end by 7 bases; junction bases not matched to a gene: 9. Looked up from germline, CDR1 is SEHNR and CDR2 is FQNEAQ (reference sequence). CDR3 size: 15 residues.

By proportion, this clonotype is medium-sized. The library was built for alpha chains, so this beta chain is an off-target read and its size means little. The chain has TRBV5-1 and TRBJ1-1; D remains ambiguous. Germline CDR1 and CDR2: SGHRS and YFSETQ. V shed 4 bases and J shed 4 bases, with 14 bases lying between them. The CDR3 totals 14 residues. CDR3 loop: CASSLAAEGTEAFF. The CDR3 DNA follows: TGCGCCAGCAGCCTAGCCGCGGAGGGCACTGAAGCTTTCTTT.

By share of the sample, this clonotype is medium-sized. For a library built for alpha chains, this beta chain is a stray read; little rests on its size. The rearrangement uses TRBV20-1 and TRBJ1-6; D not resolved. The length of the CDR3 is 15 residues. V was trimmed by 0 bases and J by 6 bases, leaving 12 bases between them. CDR1 and CDR2 (germline): DFQATT, SNEGSKA (reference sequence). Here the CDR3 DNA reads TGCAGTGCTAGAGAGGTTCAGAATAGTAATTCACCCCTCCACTTT. Translating it yields CSAREVQNSNSPLHF.

This clonotype is labeled medium-sized. Within a library made for alpha chains, this beta chain is off target, and its count is uninformative. The V gene is TRBV12-5, the J gene TRBJ1-1; tentative D call: TRBD1 (6 bases). CDR3 size: 15 residues. CDR1 and CDR2 (germline): LGHNT, FRNRAP. The V end was cut by 0 bases, the J end by 3 bases, with 11 bases between. CDR3 region: CASGLVTSGDTEAFF. CDR3 in DNA: TGTGCTAGTGGTTTGGTAACCTCAGGGGACACTGAAGCTTTCTTT.

Notes on this clonotype: This beta chain slipped into a library made for alpha chains as a stray read, so its size is not meaningful. The CDR3, as DNA: TGCGCCAGCAGCCTGGAGGACGAGGGTTACAATGAGCAGTTCTTC. Protein sequence: CASSLEDEGYNEQFF. V gene TRBV4-1 combines with J gene TRBJ2-1, with D perhaps matching TRBD2 (5 bases). CDR1 is MGHRA and CDR2 is YSYEKL in the germline V gene. V lost 4 bases and J lost 4, with 14 bases in between. The length of the CDR3 is 15 residues.

By frequency in the sample, this clonotype is medium-sized. This beta chain is off target for a library built for alpha chains, so its abundance means little. The chain employs TRBV5-1 and TRBJ2-5; D is unclear. V lost 2 bases, J lost 5 bases, and 4 bases lay in between. CDR1 is SGHRS and CDR2 is YFSETQ in the germline V gene. The CDR3 totals 11 residues. The CDR3 spells CASSFGETQYF. The CDR3 DNA is TGCGCCAGCAGCTTTGGGGAGACCCAGTACTTC. The complete variable domain, with remaining parts taken from reference TRBV5-1 and TRBJ2-5, reads KAGVTQTPRYLIKTRGQQVTLSCSPISGHRSVSWYQQTPGQGLQFLFEYFSETQRNKGNFPGRFSGRQFSNSRSEMNVSTLELGDSALYLCASSFGETQYFGPGTRLLVL.

Judged by abundance, this clonotype is medium-sized. This beta chain was picked up by a library intended for alpha chains and is off target, so its count carries little meaning. The chain recombines TRBV12-3 or TRBV12-4 with TRBJ1-5; 8 bases fit TRBD1. This CDR3 contains 15 residues. Trimming removed 5 bases from V and 2 bases from J; junction bases left unmatched: 5. The CDR3 DNA reads TGTGCCAGCAGTCAAGGACAGGGTGGCAATCAGCCCCAGCATTTT. Amino acids: CASSQGQGGNQPQHF.

By frequency in the sample, this clonotype is medium-sized. A library prepared for alpha chains yielded this beta chain as an off-target read; its size is of little meaning. The rearrangement links TRBV7-2 to TRBJ2-3, with 9 bases that match TRBD2. Looked up from germline, CDR1 is SGHTA and CDR2 is FQGNSA. V lost 1 base to trimming and J lost 2 bases; unmatched junction nucleotides: 10. The CDR3 loop spans 18 amino acids. CDR3 region: CASSLGSGGTPYTDTQYF. CDR3 nucleotide sequence: TGTGCCAGCAGCTTAGGTAGCGGGGGCACCCCTTACACAGATACGCAGTATTTT. Combining the CDR3 with reference TRBV7-2 and TRBJ2-3 gives the whole variable domain GAGVSQSPSNKVTEKGKDVELRCDPISGHTALYWYRQSLGQGLEFLIYFQGNSAPDKSGLPSDRFSAERTGGSVSTLTIQRTQQEDSAVYLCASSLGSGGTPYTDTQYFGPGTRLTVL.

To note about this clonotype: Being off target in a library aimed at alpha chains, this beta chain has a size of little meaning. This chain uses TRBV5-6 with TRBJ2-3; D is perhaps TRBD1 (5 bases). The germline V gene encodes CDR1 SGHDT and CDR2 YYEEEE. The CDR3 is 13 residues long. V was cut by 1 base and J by 3 bases, with 6 bases left in between. CDR3 sequence reads: CASSLPGTDTQYF. DNA for the CDR3: TGTGCCAGCAGCTTGCCAGGGACAGATACGCAGTATTTT.

This clonotype has a handful of counts. A library made for alpha chains picked up this beta chain off target, so its size means little. This sequence joins TRBV27 and TRBJ1-5, with D unresolved. CDR1 and CDR2 from the germline V gene are MNHEY and SMNVEV (reference sequence). The length of the CDR3 is 17 residues. Trimming stripped 3 bases from V and 0 bases from J, with 15 bases between. CDR3 residues: CASSLVPGPNSNQPQHF. Here the CDR3 DNA reads TGTGCCAGCAGTTTGGTACCAGGTCCTAATAGCAATCAGCCCCAGCATTTT.

Judged by abundance, this clonotype is medium-sized. This beta chain is off target for a library built for alpha chains, so its abundance means little. V usage is TRBV5-6 and J usage is TRBJ2-1; 7 nucleotides agree with TRBD2. Germline V gene lookup returns CDR1 SGHDT and CDR2 YYEEEE. V gave up 1 base and J gave up 0 bases; unmatched junction bases: 4. The CDR3 loop spans 16 amino acids. CDR3 DNA: TGTGCCAGCAGCTTGAGCGGGACGGGCTCCTACAATGAGCAGTTCTTC. The encoded protein is CASSLSGTGSYNEQFF.

By share, this clonotype ranks as medium-sized. Since the library was made to target alpha chains, this beta chain is a stray read and its abundance is not meaningful. The chain carries TRBV5-6 and TRBJ1-2, with unresolved D. Germline lookup yields CDR1 SGHDT and CDR2 YYEEEE. There are 11 residues in the CDR3. Between the trimmed V and J ends, which lost 2 bases and 4 bases, there was a span of 3 bases. CDR3 sequence reads: CASSFSYGYTF. The DNA for the CDR3 is TGTGCCAGCAGCTTCAGCTATGGCTACACCTTC.